This T cell receptor (beta chain) is from a study of T-cell reconstitution after alpha-beta-depleted transplantation in children. The TCRbeta library incorporated unique molecular identifiers. TCRdb reprocessed the PCR reads with MiXCR, giving one entry per CDR3 protein. The sample includes some 600,000 distinct CDR3 sequences, roughly 15% seen only once; the top ten take 0.9% to 1.2%. This clonotype was counted at least ten times. CDR3 length: 11 amino acids. Trimming stripped 3 bases from V and 6 bases from J, with 4 bases between. CDR1 and CDR2 (germline): SGHKS, YYEKEE (reference sequence). Sequenced here: PBMCs from the stem cell graft donor, sampled from the stem cell graft. This chain joins TRBV5-5 and TRBJ2-1; no clear D. The clonotype originates from a human donor who donated a stem cell graft to a child with acute myeloid leukemia. The CDR3: CASSYVNEQFF. Written as DNA, the CDR3 is TGTGCCAGCAGCTACGTCAATGAGCAGTTCTTC.